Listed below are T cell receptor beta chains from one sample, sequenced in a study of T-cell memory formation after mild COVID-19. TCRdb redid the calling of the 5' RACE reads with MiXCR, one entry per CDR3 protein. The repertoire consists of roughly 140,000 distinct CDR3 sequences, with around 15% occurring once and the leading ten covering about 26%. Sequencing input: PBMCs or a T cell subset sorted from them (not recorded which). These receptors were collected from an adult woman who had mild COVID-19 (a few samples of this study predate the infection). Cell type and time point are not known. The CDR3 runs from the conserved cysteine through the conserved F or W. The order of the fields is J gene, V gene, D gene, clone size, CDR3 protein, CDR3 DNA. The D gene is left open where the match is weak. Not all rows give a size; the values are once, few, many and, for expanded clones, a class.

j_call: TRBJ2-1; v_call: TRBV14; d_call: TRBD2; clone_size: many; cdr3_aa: CASSPKETSDEQFF; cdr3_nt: TGTGCCAGCAGCCCGAAAGAGACTAGCGATGAGCAGTTCTTC
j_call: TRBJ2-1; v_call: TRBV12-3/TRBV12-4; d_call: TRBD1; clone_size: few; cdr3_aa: CASSPRDRAVDNEQFF; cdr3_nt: TGTGCCAGCAGTCCCCGGGACAGGGCAGTTGACAATGAGCAGTTCTTC
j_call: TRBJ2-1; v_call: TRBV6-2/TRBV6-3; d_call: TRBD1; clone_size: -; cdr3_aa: CASRPTTGVVAYNEQFF; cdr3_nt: TGTGCCAGCAGGCCTACGACAGGGGTTGTGGCCTACAATGAGCAGTTCTTC
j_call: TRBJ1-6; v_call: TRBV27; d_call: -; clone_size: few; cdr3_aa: CASRTGTYNSPLHF; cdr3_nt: TGTGCCAGCAGAACAGGGACCTATAATTCACCCCTCCACTTT
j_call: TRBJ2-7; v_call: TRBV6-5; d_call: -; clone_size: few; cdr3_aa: CASSQGGRGIESYEQYF; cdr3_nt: TGTGCCAGCTCACAAGGGGGTCGGGGCATTGAGTCCTACGAGCAGTACTTC
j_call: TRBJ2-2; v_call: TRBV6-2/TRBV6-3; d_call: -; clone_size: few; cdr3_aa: CASSQGALELFF; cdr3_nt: TGTGCCAGCAGTCAGGGAGCCTTGGAGCTGTTTTTT
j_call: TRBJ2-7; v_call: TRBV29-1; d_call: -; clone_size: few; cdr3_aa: CSVEGPAGGIYEQYF; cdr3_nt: TGCAGCGTTGAAGGGCCTGCTGGGGGGATCTACGAGCAGTACTTC
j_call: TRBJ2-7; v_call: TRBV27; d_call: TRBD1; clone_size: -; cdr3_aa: CASSAPDRLSYEQYF; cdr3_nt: TGTGCCAGCAGTGCCCCGGACAGGTTGTCCTACGAGCAGTACTTC
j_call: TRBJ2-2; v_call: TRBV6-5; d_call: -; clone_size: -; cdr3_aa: CASSYSAGAINTGELFF; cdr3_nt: TGTGCCAGCAGTTACTCGGCAGGGGCGATAAACACCGGGGAGCTGTTTTTT
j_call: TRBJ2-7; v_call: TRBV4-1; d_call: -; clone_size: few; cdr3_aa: CASSQDFGDPYEQYF; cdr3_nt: TGCGCCAGCAGCCAAGATTTTGGAGATCCCTACGAGCAGTACTTC
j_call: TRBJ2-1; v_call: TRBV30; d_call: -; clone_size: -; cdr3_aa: CAWSAGAYNEQFF; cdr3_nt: TGTGCCTGGAGTGCCGGCGCCTACAATGAGCAGTTCTTC